This T cell receptor beta chain was captured in a study of shared clonotypes between healthy human individuals. Terminally differentiated effector memory CD45RA+ cells were excluded from the naive CD8 cells, which were CD45RO-negative and positively selected for CCR7. Generated by immunoSEQ multiplex PCR, the TCRdb table keeps only in-frame clones and is missing some. The sample shows about 2 million clones, over 85% of them seen only once. The V segment lost 5 bases and the J segment 2 bases; nucleotides outside the gene matches: 10. Germline-derived CDR1 and CDR2 are SNHLY and FYNNEI. There are 17 residues in the CDR3.

J is TRBJ1-1 and V is TRBV2; TRBD1 matches 11 bases. The TCR was taken from a man aged 18 to 30 in good health. The sample comprised naive CD8+ T cells sorted from blood. The CDR3, as DNA: TGTGCCAGCAGTTTACCGGGACAGGGGGGTCTTAACACTGAAGCTTTCTTT. As protein: CASSLPGQGGLNTEAFF.